This T cell receptor (beta chain) was captured in a study of naive and memory T cell subsets. The CDR3 consists of 13 residues. CDR1 is SGHVS and CDR2 is FQNEAQ in the germline V gene. Trimming took 2 bases from V and 10 from J, leaving 14 bases between them. This clonotype was recorded at least ten times. The SP2 primer and nested alpha and beta constant region primers amplified ligated cDNA in four rounds. Blood and skin TCR RNA was reverse transcribed with alpha and beta constant primers. A single record per CDR3 protein comes from TCRdb applying MiXCR to the 5' RACE reads. The sample includes about 57,000 distinct CDR3 sequences, under 10% seen only once; the top ten take roughly 8.9%. An oligonucleotide containing a UMI was ligated to the 3' end of TCR cDNA. Whole blood, around 2.5 ml, came from adult healthy volunteers. Input was roughly 1 to 1000 ng of DNase-treated total RNA without cell sorting.

The J gene is TRBJ1-1, the V gene TRBV7-8; D is possibly TRBD1 (5 bases). The source is a female donor in good health. The CDR3 nucleotides are TGTGCCAGCAGCTTATTGCAGGGTTTGGGAGCTTTCTTT. Translated, it gives CASSLLQGLGAFF. Full variable domain (missing parts from reference TRBV7-8 and TRBJ1-1): GAGVSQSPRYKVAKRGQDVALRCDPISGHVSLFWYQQALGQGPEFLTYFQNEAQLDKSGLPSDRFFAERPEGSVSTLKIQRTQQEDSAVYLCASSLLQGLGAFFGQGTRLTVV.